This T cell receptor (beta chain) stems from a study of cytomegalovirus exposure and HLA in healthy donors. Clones were sequenced by immunoSEQ multiplex PCR, and TCRdb holds only the in-frame ones, with some missing. The table has roughly 200,000 clones, 80% to 85% seen once. Germline V gene data show CDR1 as LNHDA and CDR2 as SQIVND (reference sequence). The CDR3 spans 16 residues. Trimming took off 6 bases at V and 4 bases at J, with 18 bases between the two ends. This TCR was sampled from a woman aged 25 to 39 in good health and CMV-seronegative. Material for sequencing was PBMCs. This sequence joins TRBV19 and TRBJ2-2, with a weak D call TRBD1 (6 bases). The chain's CDR3 is CASREDRNKLTGELFF. In DNA, the CDR3 is TGTGCCAGTAGGGAAGACAGGAATAAGCTCACCGGGGAGCTGTTTTTT.